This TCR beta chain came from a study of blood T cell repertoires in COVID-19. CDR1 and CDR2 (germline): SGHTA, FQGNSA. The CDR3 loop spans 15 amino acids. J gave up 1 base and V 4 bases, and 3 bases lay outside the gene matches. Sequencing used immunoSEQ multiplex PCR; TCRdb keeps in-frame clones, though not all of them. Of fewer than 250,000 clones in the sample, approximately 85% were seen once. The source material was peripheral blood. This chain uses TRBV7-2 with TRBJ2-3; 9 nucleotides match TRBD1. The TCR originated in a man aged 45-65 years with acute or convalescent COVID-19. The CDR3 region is CASSYRTGGTDTQYF. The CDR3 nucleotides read TGTGCCAGCAGCTATCGGACAGGGGGCACAGATACGCAGTATTTT.